These 21 T cell receptor beta chains came from one sample sequenced in a study of early T cells in non-severe SARS-CoV-2 infection. TCRdb itself ran the 5' RACE reads through MiXCR, one entry per CDR3 protein. The data contain about 22,000 distinct CDR3 sequences, under 5.5% of them singletons. The specimen was whole blood. The receptors come from an adult who was a healthcare worker with PCR-confirmed SARS-CoV-2 infection or an uninfected control (not recorded which).

Sample share makes this clonotype medium-sized. The V gene is TRBV3-2, the J gene TRBJ1-2; TRBD1 was called by the table and not checked on the DNA. TRBV3-2 is labeled a pseudogene. This CDR3 has 14 residues. The CDR3 here is CASLEGFVDGGYTF. CDR3 nucleotides: TGTGCCAGCCTAGAGGGGTTTGTCGATGGCGGCTACACCTTC.

This chain links TRBV10-1 with TRBJ2-2, with a weak D call TRBD2 (5 bases). V lost 2 bases to trimming and J lost 6 bases, with 22 bases between them. CDR3 size: 18 residues. From germline, CDR1 is WNHNN and CDR2 SYGVQD (reference sequence). Here the CDR3 reads CASSETTDTLGLAGELFF. The CDR3, as DNA: TGCGCCAGCAGTGAGACGACGGATACACTAGGTTTAGCCGGGGAGCTGTTTTTT.

This clonotype was seen a handful of times. The rearrangement uses TRBV5-4 and TRBJ2-5; no definite D call. The CDR3 consists of 13 residues. Trimming cost V 4 bases and J 2 bases, with 9 bases left between them. CDR1 SGHNT and CDR2 YYREEE come from the germline V gene (reference sequence). The CDR3 bases are TGTGCCAGCAGCCCCGCACGTCAAGAGACCCAGTACTTC. Encoded protein: CASSPARQETQYF.

This clonotype was seen many times. The chain carries TRBV19 and TRBJ2-5; 7 nucleotides align to TRBD1. J gave up 5 bases and V 1 base, and 4 bases lay outside the gene matches. The CDR3 loop spans 14 amino acids. Germline CDR1 reads LNHDA; CDR2 reads SQIVND (reference sequence). In nucleotides, the CDR3 is TGTGCCAGTAGTATAGGACAGGGTAGGGAGACCCAGTACTTC. Encoded protein: CASSIGQGRETQYF.

This clonotype was observed many times. The chain joins TRBV20-1 to TRBJ2-3; D is perhaps TRBD1 (5 bases). The CDR3 is 14 residues long. V dropped 4 bases and J dropped 5 bases, with 16 bases sitting between them. CDR1 DFQATT and CDR2 SNEGSKA come from the germline V gene (reference sequence). CDR3 amino acids: CSAKKQAIGDTQYF. In DNA, the CDR3 is TGCAGTGCTAAGAAACAGGCGATTGGAGATACGCAGTATTTT.

This clonotype was counted at least ten times. J is TRBJ2-7 and V is TRBV7-9, with a possible D match to TRBD2 (5 bases). Germline CDR1 and CDR2: SEHNR and FQNEAQ (reference sequence). The CDR3 is made up of 13 amino acids. V gave up 6 bases and J gave up 9 bases, with 18 bases separating them. CDR3 protein: CASSASAPAGQYF. CDR3 DNA: TGTGCCAGCAGTGCTTCAGCTCCGGCGGGGCAGTACTTC.

In this sample, this clonotype turned up many times. The rearrangement joins TRBV4-3 to TRBJ1-4; D gene uncertain. This CDR3 has 15 amino acids. Germline CDR1 is LGHNA and CDR2 is YSLEER. V gave up 1 base and J gave up 5 bases, with 11 bases separating them. The CDR3 loop is CASSQGAVGNEKLFF. In DNA form, the CDR3 reads TGCGCCAGCAGCCAAGGCGCAGTAGGGAATGAAAAACTGTTTTTT.

This clonotype was seen ten or more times. V gene TRBV12-3 or TRBV12-4 combines with J gene TRBJ1-1; D possibly corresponds to TRBD1 (5 bases). The CDR3 spans 12 residues. Trimming stripped 3 bases from V and 8 bases from J, with 10 bases between. The CDR3 nucleotides read TGTGCCAGCAGTTTTGATTGGACAGAAGCTTTCTTT. It codes for CASSFDWTEAFF.

This clonotype came up a few times. The gene calls are TRBV15 and TRBJ2-1, with 11 bases lining up with TRBD2. The CDR3 has 17 residues. V was pared by 6 bases and J by 6 bases, with 13 bases of the junction left unmatched. The germline V gene encodes CDR1 LNHNV and CDR2 YYDKDF (reference sequence). CDR3: CATRSKLAGGPGNEQFF. The CDR3 region has the DNA TGTGCCACCAGGAGCAAGTTAGCGGGGGGGCCCGGCAATGAGCAGTTCTTC.

J is TRBJ1-6 and V is TRBV18; D gene ambiguous. The ends were cut back, 3 bases at V and 9 bases at J, with 9 bases in the middle. The CDR3 spans 13 residues. Germline CDR1 and CDR2: KGHSH and LQKENI. CDR3 protein: CASSPDQSSPLHF. The DNA for the CDR3 is TGTGCCAGCTCACCGGACCAGTCTTCACCCCTCCACTTT.

This clonotype has just a few counts. The V gene is TRBV6-2 or TRBV6-3, the J gene TRBJ2-5; D is uncertain. Germline values: CDR1 MNHEY, CDR2 SVGEGT. The CDR3 runs 10 residues. Trimming removed 4 bases at V and 7 bases at J, with 4 bases between. The CDR3 loop is CASSLGTQYF. The CDR3 nucleotides are TGTGCCAGCAGTTTGGGGACCCAGTACTTC.

This chain joins TRBV6-5 and TRBJ1-1; 8 nucleotides match TRBD1. CDR3 length equals 16 residues. Trimming took 5 bases from V and 6 from J; bases not matched to a gene: 14. Germline V CDR1 and CDR2: MNHEY, SVGAGI. CDR3 sequence reads: CASSVTSTGAGAEAFF. The CDR3 nucleotides are TGTGCCAGCAGTGTCACATCGACAGGGGCCGGAGCTGAAGCTTTCTTT.

This chain joins TRBV5-1 and TRBJ2-7, with no clear D. From germline, CDR1 is SGHRS and CDR2 YFSETQ. V shed 0 bases and J shed 4 bases, with 14 bases lying between them. The CDR3 runs 15 residues. The CDR3 bases are TGCGCCAGCAGCTTGGATCTAGGTAGTCCTTACGAGCAGTACTTC. Encoded protein: CASSLDLGSPYEQYF.

Worth noting for this clonotype: This could be a read error, since a much larger clone is one nucleotide away. The chain couples TRBV3-1 to TRBJ2-5; 8 bases fit TRBD1. Germline trimming cut 1 base from V and 1 base from J; bases unmatched to any gene: 8. Per germline, CDR1 LGHDT and CDR2 YNNKEL (reference sequence). The CDR3 loop spans 17 amino acids. The CDR3 loop reads CASSQGSPDRGQETQYF. For the CDR3, the DNA is TGTGCCAGCAGCCAAGGTTCACCAGACAGGGGCCAAGAGACCCAGTACTTC.

The rearrangement uses TRBV5-1 and TRBJ2-7, with 7 bases identical to TRBD1. The CDR3 runs 14 residues. CDR1 and CDR2 from the germline V gene are SGHRS and YFSETQ. The trim removed 5 bases at V and 2 bases at J, leaving 7 bases unmatched. The DNA for the CDR3 is TGCGCCAGCAGTTTAAGGACAGGTCCCTACGAGCAGTACTTC. Encoded protein: CASSLRTGPYEQYF.

In its sample, this clonotype was seen many times. This chain connects TRBV7-6 to TRBJ2-2; TRBD2 aligns across 10 bases. The germline V gene has CDR1 SGHVS and CDR2 FNYEAQ. The V and J ends lost 5 bases and 1 base, in that order; junction bases with no gene match: 1. The CDR3 totals 15 residues. Here the CDR3 DNA reads TGTGCCAGCAGCCGACTAGCGGGGAACACCGGGGAGCTGTTTTTT. Translated: CASSRLAGNTGELFF.

This clonotype has a handful of counts. V is TRBV12-3 or TRBV12-4 and J is TRBJ2-1; TRBD1 matches at 7 bases. J lost 4 bases, V lost 9 bases, and 6 bases had no gene match. This CDR3 comprises 13 residues. The CDR3 protein is CASRGLSYNEQFF. In DNA, the CDR3 is TGTGCCAGTAGGGGGCTTTCGTACAATGAGCAGTTCTTC.

At least ten counts were recorded for this clonotype. The chain carries TRBV25-1 and TRBJ1-6; no definite D call. The CDR3 is 14 amino acids. CDR1 is MGHDK, CDR2 SYGVNS, per germline. Between the trimmed V and J ends, which lost 3 bases and 4 bases, there was a span of 7 bases. Written as DNA, the CDR3 is TGTGCCAGCAGTGACAGCGATTATAATTCACCCCTCCACTTT. Translation: CASSDSDYNSPLHF.

The table lists this clonotype with a few counts. The J gene is TRBJ2-2, the V gene TRBV20-1; no clear D. Germline CDR1 DFQATT, CDR2 SNEGSKA (reference sequence). Trimming took 4 bases from V and 4 from J, leaving 13 bases between them. The CDR3 runs to 14 residues. The CDR3 DNA reads TGCAGTGCTATTCTCAGACAAACCACCGGGGAGCTGTTTTTT. Amino acid sequence: CSAILRQTTGELFF.

The chain uses TRBV7-3 and TRBJ2-3; 8 nucleotides align to TRBD1. The CDR3 contains 17 residues. The trim removed 2 bases at V and 0 bases at J, leaving 7 bases unmatched. Germline-derived CDR1 and CDR2 are SGHTA and FQGTGA. CDR3 DNA: TGTGCCAGCAGCTTAGGCCGGGACAGGTCTAGCACAGATACGCAGTATTTT. Protein sequence: CASSLGRDRSSTDTQYF.

Many counts were recorded for this clonotype. The rearrangement links TRBV6-2 or TRBV6-3 to TRBJ1-3; D is uncertain. Germline V gene sequence: CDR1 MNHEY, CDR2 SVGEGT. This CDR3 contains 13 residues. V was cut by 4 bases and J by 3 bases, with 7 bases left in between. Written as DNA, the CDR3 is TGTGCCAGCAGTTCCTCCCTTGGAAACACCATATATTTT. This gives the protein CASSSSLGNTIYF.